The rows below give T cell receptor beta chains drawn from one sample of a study of PD-L1 blockade in urothelial cancer. The table came from immunoSEQ multiplex PCR; TCRdb's copy has only in-frame clones and leaves some out. The sample has fewer than 60,000 clones, roughly 80% seen once. Sample: PBMCs, taken around atezolizumab (anti-PD-L1) treatment. The receptors were gathered from a man aged 45-65 years with urothelial cancer. Each CDR3 is given with its conserved first and last residue. The order of the fields is V gene, D gene, J gene, CDR3 length, CDR3 protein. D genes are given only for firm matches.

v_call: TRBV6-4
d_call: .
j_call: TRBJ2-3
cdr3_length: 16
cdr3_aa: CASSDSRGSGTDTQYF

v_call: TRBV9
d_call: .
j_call: TRBJ2-7
cdr3_length: 14
cdr3_aa: CASSIDRFGYEQYF

v_call: TRBV30
d_call: TRBD2
j_call: TRBJ2-1
cdr3_length: 15
cdr3_aa: CAWSVGLAAYNEQFF

v_call: TRBV4-3
d_call: .
j_call: TRBJ1-4
cdr3_length: 16
cdr3_aa: CASSQDQGASAEKLFF

v_call: TRBV30
d_call: TRBD2
j_call: TRBJ2-6
cdr3_length: 16
cdr3_aa: CAWRPSGGSGANVLTF

v_call: TRBV10-2
d_call: TRBD2
j_call: TRBJ2-1
cdr3_length: 14
cdr3_aa: CATRLAGGGNEQFF

v_call: TRBV27
d_call: .
j_call: TRBJ2-7
cdr3_length: 13
cdr3_aa: CASRSGNYYEQYF

v_call: TRBV19
d_call: .
j_call: TRBJ2-1
cdr3_length: 13
cdr3_aa: CASSIRGSDEQFF

v_call: TRBV27
d_call: .
j_call: TRBJ2-5
cdr3_length: 13
cdr3_aa: CASARLGAETQYF

v_call: TRBV4-1
d_call: .
j_call: TRBJ1-4
cdr3_length: 16
cdr3_aa: CASSQLPGGTNEKLFF

v_call: TRBV7-8
d_call: .
j_call: TRBJ2-4
cdr3_length: 13
cdr3_aa: CASSLDLTQSQYF

v_call: TRBV19
d_call: .
j_call: TRBJ1-1
cdr3_length: 14
cdr3_aa: CASRPTGWSTEAFF

v_call: TRBV4-1
d_call: .
j_call: TRBJ1-2
cdr3_length: 15
cdr3_aa: CASSPGTSLAGGYTF

v_call: TRBV6-5
d_call: .
j_call: TRBJ2-7
cdr3_length: 13
cdr3_aa: CASSAGKPYEQYF

v_call: TRBV5-8
d_call: TRBD2
j_call: TRBJ2-1
cdr3_length: 16
cdr3_aa: CASSLRYERESAEQFF

v_call: TRBV2
d_call: .
j_call: TRBJ2-5
cdr3_length: 13
cdr3_aa: CASRPHSGETQYF

v_call: TRBV6-5
d_call: .
j_call: TRBJ2-1
cdr3_length: 13
cdr3_aa: CASSYSDSVGKFF

v_call: TRBV27
d_call: TRBD2
j_call: TRBJ2-1
cdr3_length: 19
cdr3_aa: CASSAPGTSGKSSYNEQFF

v_call: TRBV28
d_call: .
j_call: TRBJ1-3
cdr3_length: 17
cdr3_aa: CASSWFRGRDSGNTIYF

v_call: TRBV6-5
d_call: .
j_call: TRBJ2-7
cdr3_length: 12
cdr3_aa: CASRRDNYEQYF

v_call: TRBV7-9
d_call: TRBD1
j_call: TRBJ2-5
cdr3_length: 15
cdr3_aa: CASSELQGAQETQYF

v_call: TRBV19
d_call: .
j_call: TRBJ2-3
cdr3_length: 15
cdr3_aa: CASSPRVVGTDTQYF

v_call: TRBV9
d_call: TRBD2
j_call: TRBJ2-3
cdr3_length: 19
cdr3_aa: CASSVGSASGITSTDTQYF

v_call: TRBV29-1
d_call: TRBD1
j_call: TRBJ2-1
cdr3_length: 14
cdr3_aa: CSVSRDRGGNEQFF

v_call: TRBV2
d_call: .
j_call: TRBJ2-7
cdr3_length: 12
cdr3_aa: CASRIFGHEQYF

v_call: TRBV6-1
d_call: .
j_call: TRBJ2-3
cdr3_length: 14
cdr3_aa: CASTEGSSRGTQYF

v_call: TRBV18
d_call: TRBD2
j_call: TRBJ2-7
cdr3_length: 15
cdr3_aa: CASSPGWYGGDEQYF

v_call: TRBV25-1
d_call: TRBD2
j_call: TRBJ2-1
cdr3_length: 17
cdr3_aa: CASSDPKTSGGYNEQFF

v_call: TRBV4-1
d_call: .
j_call: TRBJ2-2
cdr3_length: 15
cdr3_aa: CASSLLGPNTGELFF

v_call: TRBV21-1
d_call: .
j_call: TRBJ2-7
cdr3_length: 14
cdr3_aa: CASSLPGTSREQYF

v_call: TRBV27
d_call: .
j_call: TRBJ2-7
cdr3_length: 14
cdr3_aa: CASSLFISGYEQYF